Here is one TCR beta chain with its context. The antigen it binds to is not known. Qualities for individual bases were not recorded, and no much larger clone is one base off. These data come from a study of blood T cell repertoires in COVID-19 (dated by TCRdb to the early 2020s). At the level of the whole study: Samples from collaborators originated in the United States, Italy and Spain and spanned both the acute and convalescent phases of COVID-19. The material from the prospective study consisted of cDNA or gDNA derived from T cells, B-cell-depleted T cells, or PBMCs. Deeply sampled blood TCRbeta repertoires from subjects exposed to, actively infected with, or recovered from COVID-19 were included in the dataset. Sample metadata almost always included a de-identified subject ID, COVID-19 status, age in years and sex. The samples were drawn from two sources: the first 160 participants of the ongoing ImmuneRACE study, and 950 to 1,500 subjects contributed by 6 global collaborators. The repertoires were released in a freely available public database intended as a resource for research on the immune response to SARS-CoV-2. Where available, HLA class I and class II types were taken from metadata supplied by the sample provider and were not determined by assay-based typing.

V and J are truncated by 1 base and 2 bases respectively, leaving an intervening sequence of 7 bases. The CDR3 contains 14 residues, cysteine and phenylalanine counted. The sequence is cut down to CDR3 DNA, 42 bases in frame from base 1. CDR1 LNHDA and CDR2 SQIVND were looked up in the germline V gene (reference sequence). Points the paper makes about the study in general: How much clinical and demographic metadata was included differed by source and by participant, and the metadata was provided uncurated.

TCRbeta CDR3 regions were amplified from genomic DNA by means of the immunoSEQ Assay, a bias-controlled multiplex PCR. The paper's processing steps were these. Nucleated cell counts per sample were estimated from amplification of reference gene primers within the assay. To quantify the absolute abundance of each unique TCRbeta CDR3 rearrangement, sequence reads were collapsed and filtered. For each sample, productive Simpson clonality was calculated as the square root of Simpson's diversity index over productive rearrangements. TCRdb provides this immuneACCESS table in a form limited to in-frame rearrangements. Some clones are lacking; in checked studies, under half of them reflect an unresolved V gene, and why the rest are absent is not known. Clone size and V and J calls were adopted from that table, with D and trimming inferred from the DNA. Recorded for this sample are 150,000 to 190,000 clones; 84% of them occurred a single time. The ten biggest clones cover approximately 10% of the sample.

Each collaborating institution followed its own protocols to collect whole blood in K2EDTA tubes. For TCRbeta analysis, collaborator samples were shipped as frozen whole blood, as isolated PBMCs, or as DNA extracted from either sample type. The rearranged chain carries TRBV19 and TRBJ2-3, with no confident D gene call. This TCR came from a woman aged 45 to 65 with acute or convalescent COVID-19. Sequencing was carried out using peripheral blood. The DNA sequence is as follows: TGTGCCAGTAGTATAGGATACACCACAGATACGCAGTATTTT. Its translation reads: CASSIGYTTDTQYF.